The entry below describes one TCR beta chain. The antigen remains unidentified. This sample was included in a study of OX40 agonist ivuxolimab in advanced cancers. Study as a whole: Patients got intravenous ivuxolimab at 0.01 to 10 mg/kg every 2 weeks. The study's findings and limits: At doses 0.1 to 3.0 mg/kg, CD4+ and CD8+ clones expanded. Expanded peripheral T cells had an undetermined antigen specificity.

Using immunoSEQ multiplex PCR, the repertoire was profiled, and TCRdb retains in-frame clones only, with some absent. This sample has some 110,000 clones, with roughly 92% found just once. The V gene lost 1 base and the J gene lost 8 bases, with 16 bases spanning the gap. CDR1 SGHDT and CDR2 YYEEEE come from the germline V gene. This CDR3 contains 15 residues. This clonotype was obtained from an adult with an advanced solid tumor such as melanoma, head and neck, liver or kidney cancer. The sequences come from CD4+ or CD8+ T cells sorted from blood, collected in a trial of the OX40 agonist ivuxolimab. This chain connects TRBV5-6 to TRBJ2-4; D is undetermined. CDR3 sequence reads: CASSLLLSGSDIQYF. CDR3 nucleotide sequence: TGTGCCAGCAGCTTGCTTTTATCGGGTTCTGACATTCAGTACTTC.